These 12 T cell receptor beta chains were sequenced from one sample in a study of T cell responses to AZD1222 COVID-19 vaccine. Only in-frame clones appear in the TCRdb table, and some are missing; sequencing was by immunoSEQ multiplex PCR. The table has roughly 58,000 clones, 80% to 90% seen once; the top ten hold about 5.9%. This material consisted of peripheral blood, taken 28 days after the second AZD1222 dose. Every receptor here comes from an adult who received the AZD1222 COVID-19 vaccine.

The gene calls are TRBV5-1 and TRBJ2-2, with D maybe TRBD1 (6 bases). Trimming removed 3 bases from V and 1 base from J, with 10 bases in between. CDR1 and CDR2 from the germline V gene are SGHRS and YFSETQ. The CDR3 loop spans 15 amino acids. The CDR3 here is CASSSDSLNTGELFF. The CDR3 DNA follows: TGCGCCAGCAGCTCGGACAGCCTGAACACCGGGGAGCTGTTTTTT.

The chain links TRBV5-4 to TRBJ1-2; D remains unclear. V shed 0 bases and J shed 1 base, with 16 bases lying between them. Germline lookup yields CDR1 SGHNT and CDR2 YYREEE (reference sequence). The CDR3 loop spans 17 amino acids. DNA of the CDR3: TGTGCCAGCAGCTTGGCCCGCGGGCAGGCTGGTAACTATGGCTACACCTTC. Amino acids: CASSLARGQAGNYGYTF.

The J gene is TRBJ1-1, the V gene TRBV7-9; the D gene is possibly TRBD1 (6 bases). The CDR3 runs to 13 residues. Germline CDR1 SEHNR, CDR2 FQNEAQ (reference sequence). The ends were cut back, 5 bases at V and 6 bases at J, with 13 bases in the middle. Written as DNA, the CDR3 is TGTGCCAGCAGCCAAAAACAGGGTTCTGAAGCTTTCTTT. This translates into CASSQKQGSEAFF.

The V and J genes are TRBV4-3 and TRBJ2-7, with 9 bases fitting TRBD2. Germline lookup yields CDR1 LGHNA and CDR2 YSLEER. Trimming took 1 base from V and 0 from J; bases not matched to a gene: 10. The CDR3 has 18 residues. CDR3 sequence reads: CASSQGLAGSTLSYEQYF. The CDR3 DNA is TGCGCCAGCAGCCAAGGCCTAGCGGGATCTACCCTCTCCTACGAGCAGTACTTC.

The chain is built from TRBV30 and TRBJ1-1; the D is unclear. Germline CDR1 and CDR2: GTSNPN and SVGIG (reference sequence). The CDR3 totals 12 residues. Trimming cost V 1 base and J 6 bases, with 9 bases left between them. The CDR3 region has the DNA TGTGCCTGGAGTGAAGGATATCCTGAAGCTTTCTTT. Protein: CAWSEGYPEAFF. Using reference TRBV30 and TRBJ1-1 for the parts outside the CDR3, the full variable domain is SQTIHQWPATLVQPVGSPLSLECTVEGTSNPNLYWYRQAAGRGLQLLFYSVGIGQISSEVPQNLSASRPQDRQFILSSKKLLLSDSGFYLCAWSEGYPEAFFGQGTRLTVV.

The chain uses TRBV19 and TRBJ2-1; tentatively, D is TRBD1 or TRBD2 (5 bases each). The germline V gene encodes CDR1 LNHDA and CDR2 SQIVND (reference sequence). The V and J ends lost 9 bases and 8 bases respectively, with 23 bases between them. The CDR3 covers 15 residues. CDR3: CASSLRDPIYDEQFF. CDR3 coding DNA: TGTGCCAGCTCTCTCCGGGACCCTATTTACGATGAGCAGTTCTTC.

The chain combines TRBV11-2 with TRBJ2-3; D unclear. Trimming cost V 5 bases and J 5 bases, with 11 bases left between them. This CDR3 has 13 amino acids. In germline, CDR1 is SGHAT, CDR2 FQNNGV. CDR3 sequence reads: CASSTDGKDTQYF. The CDR3 nucleotides are TGTGCCAGCAGCACCGACGGTAAAGATACGCAGTATTTT. The entire variable domain, with the rest obtained from reference TRBV11-2 and TRBJ2-3, is as follows: EAGVAQSPRYKIIEKRQSVAFWCNPISGHATLYWYQQILGQGPKLLIQFQNNGVVDDSQLPKDRFSAERLKGVDSTLKIQPAKLEDSAVYLCASSTDGKDTQYFGPGTRLTVL.

The rearrangement joins TRBV5-1 to TRBJ1-3; D is perhaps TRBD1 (5 bases). The V end was cut by 2 bases, the J end by 1 base, with 10 bases between. This CDR3 comprises 15 residues. Germline values: CDR1 SGHRS, CDR2 YFSETQ. CDR3 protein: CASSLGVVSGNTIYF. CDR3 coding DNA: TGCGCCAGCAGCTTAGGGGTTGTATCTGGAAACACCATATATTTT.

The chain carries TRBV19 and TRBJ2-7; TRBD2 agrees at 8 bases. The length of the CDR3 is 15 residues. Germline trimming cut 4 bases from V and 6 bases from J; bases unmatched to any gene: 11. In germline, CDR1 is LNHDA, CDR2 SQIVND (reference sequence). DNA of the CDR3: TGTGCCAGTAGTAGTCCGGGACTAGGGCCTAGCGAGCAGTACTTC. As protein: CASSSPGLGPSEQYF.

The chain has TRBV9 and TRBJ2-1; D is possibly TRBD1 or TRBD2 (6 bases each). Trimming cost V 0 bases and J 7 bases, with 20 bases left between them. Germline V lookup: CDR1 SGDLS, CDR2 YYNGEE. This CDR3 is 17 amino acids long. This chain's CDR3 is CASSVGWGLAPGNEQFF. For the CDR3, the DNA is TGTGCCAGCAGCGTAGGGTGGGGGCTAGCGCCAGGTAATGAGCAGTTCTTC.

This chain joins TRBV11-2 and TRBJ1-1; D possibly corresponds to TRBD1 (5 bases). V was pared by 5 bases and J by 4 bases, with 11 bases between. Germline CDR1 reads SGHAT; CDR2 reads FQNNGV. CDR3 size: 13 residues. The CDR3 protein is CASSAGLSTEAFF. In nucleotides, the CDR3 is TGTGCCAGCAGCGCGGGACTCAGCACTGAAGCTTTCTTT.

This chain uses TRBV27 with TRBJ2-5, with D perhaps matching TRBD1 (6 bases). The CDR3 covers 13 residues. Trimming took 6 bases from V and 2 from J, leaving 10 bases between them. CDR1 MNHEY and CDR2 SMNVEV come from the germline V gene (reference sequence). The CDR3 coding sequence is TGTGCCAGCAGCCCTGGACAGCAAGAGACCCAGTACTTC. Protein: CASSPGQQETQYF.